These 13 T cell receptor beta chains came from one sample sequenced in a study of blood T cell repertoires in COVID-19. TCRdb's table, derived via immunoSEQ multiplex PCR, lists solely in-frame clones and lacks some. The sample lists 390,000 or so clones, approximately 92% seen once, with approximately 1% in the top ten. Sequencing used PBMCs or T cells enriched from blood (not recorded which). The receptors here all came from a young man who had recovered from COVID-19.

The sample holds a few counts of this clone. The V and J genes are TRBV6-2 or TRBV6-3 and TRBJ2-1; D is undetermined. V gave up 6 bases and J gave up 1 base, with 7 bases separating them. CDR1 and CDR2 (germline): MNHEY, SVGEGT. This CDR3 contains 13 residues. The CDR3 loop is CASSLISYNEQFF. The CDR3 DNA is TGTGCCAGCAGCCTTATTTCCTACAATGAGCAGTTCTTC.

The rearrangement joins TRBV7-8 to TRBJ2-3; TRBD1 is a possible D gene (5 bases). The CDR3 has 13 amino acids. Trimming stripped 6 bases from V and 1 base from J, with 8 bases between. Germline values: CDR1 SGHVS, CDR2 FQNEAQ. CDR3 sequence: CASRSRGTDTQYF. In DNA form, the CDR3 reads TGTGCCAGCAGGTCCAGGGGCACAGATACGCAGTATTTT.

The J gene is TRBJ2-7, the V gene TRBV19, with a possible D match to TRBD2 (5 bases). Trimming cost V 6 bases and J 3 bases, with 18 bases left between them. The germline gives CDR1 LNHDA, CDR2 SQIVND (reference sequence). The CDR3 spans 15 residues. The CDR3 sequence is CASRGGRSTLYEQYF. Here the CDR3 DNA reads TGTGCCAGTAGAGGAGGCAGGTCAACCCTCTACGAGCAGTACTTC.

V is TRBV2 and J is TRBJ1-2, with 7 bases that match TRBD1. The V segment lost 1 base and the J segment 5 bases; nucleotides outside the gene matches: 4. From germline, CDR1 is SNHLY and CDR2 FYNNEI. The CDR3 runs 14 residues. The chain's CDR3 is CASSEGTGTYGYTF. The CDR3 DNA sequence: TGTGCCAGCAGTGAAGGGACAGGAACTTATGGCTACACCTTC.

The chain carries TRBV10-1 and TRBJ2-3, with 10 bases matching TRBD1. The CDR3 covers 14 residues. Unmatched junction bases numbered 3, after V lost 5 bases and J lost 4 bases. Germline values: CDR1 WNHNN, CDR2 SYGVQD (reference sequence). CDR3 bases: TGCGCCAGCAGTTGGGACAGGGGAGCAGATACGCAGTATTTT. This codes for CASSWDRGADTQYF.

The genes are TRBV5-1 and TRBJ2-7; 8 positions agree with TRBD2. The CDR3 is 14 residues long. V shed 4 bases, J shed 7 bases, and the junction held 10 bases outside the gene matches. CDR1 is SGHRS, CDR2 YFSETQ, per germline. The CDR3 spells CASSPLRGAPEQYF. The CDR3 nucleotides are TGCGCCAGCAGCCCATTGCGGGGGGCCCCGGAGCAGTACTTC.

The genes are TRBV3-1 (or the pseudogene TRBV3-2) and TRBJ2-5, with 7 nucleotides matching TRBD2. This CDR3 spans 16 amino acids. With 1 base clipped from V and 2 bases from J, the junction kept 7 bases outside the gene matches. The germline gives CDR1 LGHDT, CDR2 YNNKEL (reference sequence). The DNA of the CDR3 is TGTGCCAGCAGCCAAGGCCTGCTAGCGGAACAAGAGACCCAGTACTTC. Encoded protein: CASSQGLLAEQETQYF.

The chain couples TRBV12-3 or TRBV12-4 to TRBJ1-4, with D hard to call. There are 12 residues in the CDR3. V was trimmed by 8 bases and J by 7 bases, leaving 11 bases between them. The CDR3 loop reads CASCLDGEKLFF. As DNA, the CDR3 is TGTGCCAGCTGCCTAGACGGTGAAAAACTGTTTTTT.

The CDR3 nucleotides are TGTGCCAGCAGCGTAGCCGGGATGCCTGGGCTCGTCGGGTGGAACACTGAAGCTTTCTTT. As protein: CASSVAGMPGLVGWNTEAFF. The V call is TRBV9, the J call TRBJ1-1; no clear D. Deletions cut 0 bases from V and 1 base from J, with 25 bases between. CDR1 SGDLS and CDR2 YYNGEE come from the germline V gene. CDR3 size: 20 residues.

V is TRBV7-6 and J is TRBJ1-3; TRBD1 matches at 8 bases. The CDR3 spans 18 residues. V lost 1 base, J lost 3 bases, and 11 bases stayed unmatched. From germline, CDR1 is SGHVS and CDR2 FNYEAQ. The CDR3 DNA reads TGTGCCAGCAGCTTAGTTACCACGACAGGGGCCATTGGAAACACCATATATTTT. The encoded protein is CASSLVTTTGAIGNTIYF.

This chain uses TRBV7-8 with TRBJ1-2, with D perhaps TRBD1 (6 bases). V was clipped by 5 bases and J by 8 bases, with 15 bases between them. This CDR3 region has 13 residues. Germline V gene data show CDR1 as SGHVS and CDR2 as FQNEAQ. CDR3 residues: CASSPVGGLGYTF. The CDR3 DNA sequence: TGTGCCAGCAGCCCGGTGGGGGGGCTGGGCTACACCTTC.

The gene calls are TRBV5-1 and TRBJ2-2; weak D call: TRBD1 (6 bases). Germline-derived CDR1 and CDR2 are SGHRS and YFSETQ. The CDR3 length is 13 residues. V lost 4 bases and J lost 5, with 9 bases in between. The CDR3 nucleotides are TGCGCCAGCAGCCTACAGGGTACCGGGGAGCTGTTTTTT. This sequence encodes CASSLQGTGELFF.

This sequence joins TRBV2 and TRBJ1-5, with D perhaps TRBD1 (6 bases). CDR3 length equals 14 residues. V lost 10 bases and J 1 base, leaving 14 bases between the germline ends. The germline V gene has CDR1 SNHLY and CDR2 FYNNEI. The CDR3 spells CATNGQGSNQPQHF. CDR3 coding DNA: TGTGCCACAAACGGTCAGGGGAGCAATCAGCCCCAGCATTTT.